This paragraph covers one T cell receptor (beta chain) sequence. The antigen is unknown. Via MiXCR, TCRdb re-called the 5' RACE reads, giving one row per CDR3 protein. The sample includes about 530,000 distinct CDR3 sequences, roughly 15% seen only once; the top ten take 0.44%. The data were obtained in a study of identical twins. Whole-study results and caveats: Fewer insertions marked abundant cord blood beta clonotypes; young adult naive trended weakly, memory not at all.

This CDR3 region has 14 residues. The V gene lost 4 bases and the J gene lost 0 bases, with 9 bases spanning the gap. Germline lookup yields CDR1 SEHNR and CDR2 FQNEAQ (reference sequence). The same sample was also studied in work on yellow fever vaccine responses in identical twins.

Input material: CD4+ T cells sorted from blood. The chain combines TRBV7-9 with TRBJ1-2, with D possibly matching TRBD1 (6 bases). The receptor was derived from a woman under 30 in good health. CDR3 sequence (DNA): TGTGCCAGCAGCTCCTGGACAGCTAACTATGGCTACACCTTC. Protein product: CASSSWTANYGYTF.